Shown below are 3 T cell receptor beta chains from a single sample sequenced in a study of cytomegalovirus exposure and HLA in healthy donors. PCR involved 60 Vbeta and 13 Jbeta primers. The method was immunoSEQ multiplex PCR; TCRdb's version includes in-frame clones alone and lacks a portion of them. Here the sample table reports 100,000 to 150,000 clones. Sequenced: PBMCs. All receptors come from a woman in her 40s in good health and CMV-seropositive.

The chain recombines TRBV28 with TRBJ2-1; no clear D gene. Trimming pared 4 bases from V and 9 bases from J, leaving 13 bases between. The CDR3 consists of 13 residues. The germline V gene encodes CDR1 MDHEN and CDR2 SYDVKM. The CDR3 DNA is TGTGCCAGCAGTTACCGACTTTGGCGTGAGCAGTTCTTC. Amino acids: CASSYRLWREQFF.

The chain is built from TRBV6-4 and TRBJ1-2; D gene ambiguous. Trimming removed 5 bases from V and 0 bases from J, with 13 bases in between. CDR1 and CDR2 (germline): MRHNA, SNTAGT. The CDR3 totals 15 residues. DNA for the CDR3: TGTGCCAGCAGTTCAACCCCTCGAGCTAACTATGGCTACACCTTC. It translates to CASSSTPRANYGYTF.

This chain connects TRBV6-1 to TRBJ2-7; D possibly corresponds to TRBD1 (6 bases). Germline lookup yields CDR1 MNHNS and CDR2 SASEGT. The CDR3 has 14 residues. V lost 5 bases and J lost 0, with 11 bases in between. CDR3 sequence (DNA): TGTGCCAGCAGTTCCCGGACAGACTCCTACGAGCAGTACTTC. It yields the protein CASSSRTDSYEQYF.